This T cell receptor beta chain was captured by sequencing in a study of T cell responses to AZD1222 COVID-19 vaccine (dated by TCRdb to the early 2020s). About the investigation overall: Because spike-specific TCR depth and breadth did not differ between the two schedules, AZD1222 recipients who got a second dose at roughly 4 weeks were pooled with those who got a second dose at roughly 12 weeks. A total of 233 trial participants underwent TCR sequencing, of whom about 210 had received two doses of AZD1222 and some 26 had received two doses of the MenACWY control vaccine. Trial participants were enrolled by age into 18-55, 56-69 and 70-plus year subgroups, with 148, 28 and 57 TCR-sequenced participants respectively. Overall study outcomes, separate from this receptor: Participants were mostly white British and included more females than males, and it was suggested by the authors that clonal diversity may have been underestimated. After two AZD1222 doses, spike-specific TCR breadth and depth were significantly higher than at day 0 and than in MenACWY recipients. The vaccine-associated CD4 TCRs covered the entire spike protein, and the dominant responses fell in regions 160-218 and 743-854. Reportedly, almost half of the unique spike-specific TCRs recognized epitopes lying outside the regions that are mutated in the B.1.351 and B.1.1.7 variants. In the small 56-69-year group, the increase in depth fell short of significance, most likely because of low power. No day 14 peak-response samples were available, so repertoires were characterized only after the peak T cell response. Conclusions about previously exposed vaccinees are limited because only five to seven AZD1222 recipients were SARS-CoV-2 seropositive at baseline.

From cysteine to phenylalanine, the CDR3 is 14 amino acids long. Only CDR3 DNA is held: 42 bases, read in frame from base 1. The junction shows trimming of 4 bases on V and 5 bases on J, plus 14 bases between the germline ends. The CDR1 and CDR2 encoded by the germline V gene are KGHSH and LQKENI. The CDR3 regions of human TCRbeta chains were analyzed by immunosequencing. From the authors' description of their analysis: TCRs in the repertoires were matched against a reference library of SARS-CoV-2-specific TCRs that had been generated with the MIRA antigen-specificity platform. Breadth meant the fraction of unique TCRs that were SARS-CoV-2-associated, whereas depth meant the fraction of total T cells that were SARS-CoV-2-associated. Each spike-specific TCR was assigned to its reactive spike region and to a CD4 or CD8 class using the MIRA data. Log10-transformed breadth and depth values were compared by one-way ANOVA with Sidak's multiple comparisons tests. TCRdb mirrors the immuneACCESS table, restricted to in-frame sequences. Some clones are absent from its copies; in checked studies, under half trace to an unresolved V gene, and the reason for the others is unknown. V, J and clone size were drawn from that table, and D and trimming were deduced from the DNA. The table for this sample lists around 100,000 clones; roughly 91% of them were counted only once. The ten largest account for over 15% of the sample.

The time point label, read with the paper, signifies: baseline before first vaccination. The vaccinee samples were drawn from two UK trials, COV001 and COV002, one of which was a single-blind randomized controlled phase 2/3 trial testing AZD1222 (ChAdOx1 nCoV-19) in healthy adults. For TCRbeta chain sequencing, PBMC samples were collected from trial participants at day 0 and at day 28 after the second dose. A remark on this clone: Its antigen remains unidentified. Nothing much larger sits one base from this clone, and base qualities are not available.

The material sequenced was peripheral blood, taken on day 0 of AZD1222 vaccination. The sequence came from an adult in good health. The sequence links TRBV18 to TRBJ2-5, with no reliable assignment of the D segment. The CDR3 has the sequence CASSLQDWAETQYF. The sequenced DNA is TGTGCCAGCTCACTACAAGACTGGGCGGAGACCCAGTACTTC. Supplemented by the reference TRBV18 and TRBJ2-5 proteins around the CDR3, the complete variable domain is NAGVMQNPRHLVRRRGQEARLRCSPMKGHSHVYWYRQLPEEGLKFMVYLQKENIIDESGMPKERFSAEFPKEGPSILRIQQVVRGDSAAYFCASSLQDWAETQYFGPGTRLLVL.